Shown below are 23 T cell receptor beta chains from a single sample sequenced in a study of T cell responses to AZD1222 COVID-19 vaccine. The data were produced by immunoSEQ multiplex PCR, yet TCRdb's version contains in-frame clones alone and is incomplete. The data contain some 190,000 clones, around 94% of them singletons. The specimen comprised peripheral blood, sampled 28 days after the second dose of the MenACWY control vaccine. The receptor set was obtained from an adult who received the MenACWY meningococcal vaccine as a control.

The rearrangement uses TRBV27 and TRBJ2-1, with D tentatively TRBD2 (6 bases). The germline V and J ends were trimmed by 4 bases and 3 bases, with 19 bases remaining between them. Germline V CDR1 and CDR2: MNHEY, SMNVEV (reference sequence). The CDR3 length is 17 residues. CDR3 sequence (DNA): TGTGCCAGCAGTTACGGGACGATAAACGGGGGCTACAATGAGCAGTTCTTC. Translating it yields CASSYGTINGGYNEQFF.

This rearrangement joins TRBV5-3 to TRBJ2-1, with a tentative D call TRBD2 (6 bases). TRBV5-3 is assigned to the ORF class and has an uncertain function. The CDR3 runs to 12 residues. V shed 3 bases and J shed 8 bases, with 9 bases lying between them. The CDR3 nucleotides are TGTGCCAGAAGCTATGGAGGGGATGAGCAGTTCTTC. It specifies CARSYGGDEQFF.

V and J are TRBV27 and TRBJ1-6; 9 positions agree with TRBD1. The CDR3 extends over 16 amino acids. Germline lookup yields CDR1 MNHEY and CDR2 SMNVEV (reference sequence). Unmatched junction bases numbered 9, after V lost 5 bases and J lost 7 bases. This chain's CDR3 is CASSLTRDRENSPLHF. CDR3 nucleotide sequence: TGTGCCAGCAGTCTAACCAGGGACAGGGAGAATTCACCCCTCCACTTT.

The genes are TRBV15 and TRBJ2-1; D unresolved. CDR1 is LNHNV and CDR2 is YYDKDF in the germline V gene (reference sequence). V shed 0 bases and J shed 10 bases, with 7 bases lying between them. The CDR3 has 12 residues. CDR3: CATSRDGGEQFF. The CDR3 nucleotides are TGTGCCACCAGCAGAGATGGTGGGGAGCAGTTCTTC. The full variable domain, with the rest looked up from reference TRBV15 and TRBJ2-1, is DAMVIQNPRYQVTQFGKPVTLSCSQTLNHNVMYWYQQKSSQAPKLLFHYYDKDFNNEADTPDNFQSRRPNTSFCFLDIRSPGLGDTAMYLCATSRDGGEQFFGPGTRLTVL.

The rearrangement joins TRBV19 to TRBJ1-1; D remains ambiguous. V was pared by 5 bases and J by 1 base, with 14 bases between. Looked up from germline, CDR1 is LNHDA and CDR2 is SQIVND (reference sequence). CDR3 length equals 15 residues. The CDR3 nucleotides read TGTGCCAGTAGTCCATCCGAAGTGGGGAACACTGAAGCTTTCTTT. Protein: CASSPSEVGNTEAFF.

The table lists this clone with a count of one. In nucleotides, the CDR3 is TGTGCCAGCAGTGAAGGCTTCTCTGGAAACACCATATATTTT. Translated: CASSEGFSGNTIYF. This chain joins TRBV2 and TRBJ1-3; D ambiguous. This CDR3 comprises 14 residues. The germline V gene has CDR1 SNHLY and CDR2 FYNNEI. The V end lost 1 base, the J end lost 0 bases, and 4 bases lay between the germline ends.

The V call is TRBV19, the J call TRBJ1-5; D unclear. This CDR3 has 17 residues. Germline V CDR1 and CDR2: LNHDA, SQIVND (reference sequence). Trimming stripped 0 bases from V and 0 bases from J, with 12 bases between. The CDR3 sequence: CASSIDLILYSNQPQHF. The CDR3 coding sequence is TGTGCCAGTAGTATAGATCTAATATTGTATAGCAATCAGCCCCAGCATTTT. The full variable domain, in which reference TRBV19 and TRBJ1-5 provide the parts outside the CDR3, is DGGITQSPKYLFRKEGQNVTLSCEQNLNHDAMYWYRQDPGQGLRLIYYSQIVNDFQKGDIAEGYSVSREKKESFPLTVTSAQKNPTAFYLCASSIDLILYSNQPQHFGDGTRLSIL.

The rearrangement joins TRBV30 to TRBJ2-2; D possibly corresponds to TRBD2 (5 bases). V was pared by 0 bases and J by 7 bases, with 6 bases between. Germline lookup yields CDR1 GTSNPN and CDR2 SVGIG (reference sequence). The length of the CDR3 is 12 residues. The CDR3, as DNA: TGTGCCTGGAGTGTACGGGGCGGGGAGCTGTTTTTT. It specifies CAWSVRGGELFF.

A remark on this clone: Other DNA sequences in the sample encode the same CDR3. The V gene is TRBV9, the J gene TRBJ2-3, with D uncertain. The CDR3 loop spans 13 amino acids. The V end lost 0 bases, the J end lost 3 bases, and 5 bases lay between the germline ends. From germline, CDR1 is SGDLS and CDR2 YYNGEE. CDR3: CASSVDGTDTQYF. In DNA, the CDR3 is TGTGCCAGCAGCGTAGATGGGACAGATACGCAGTATTTT.

The chain couples TRBV10-3 to TRBJ2-3; TRBD2 agrees at 10 bases. The CDR3 length is 17 residues. J lost 0 bases, V lost 6 bases, and 9 bases had no gene match. In germline, CDR1 is ENHRY, CDR2 SYGVKD. The CDR3 DNA follows: TGTGCCATCAGGGATCTAGCGGGAGCCAATAGCACAGATACGCAGTATTTT. It specifies CAIRDLAGANSTDTQYF.

V usage is TRBV7-3 and J usage is TRBJ2-2; D may correspond to TRBD1 or TRBD2 (7 bases each). The CDR3 length is 19 residues. The germline V gene encodes CDR1 SGHTA and CDR2 FQGTGA. Trimming shortened V by 2 bases and J by 3 bases, and 22 bases separated the two germline ends. DNA of the CDR3: TGTGCCAGCAGCTTATTAGTCAGGGGGAGGGGTCCGGACACCGGGGAGCTGTTTTTT. Translating gives CASSLLVRGRGPDTGELFF.

The chain joins TRBV21-1 to TRBJ1-2. TRBV21-1 is designated a pseudogene. CDR3 length: 15 residues. CDR3 region: CASKPRGPGPYGYTF. DNA of the CDR3: TGTGCCAGCAAACCTCGGGGGCCGGGTCCATATGGCTACACCTTC.

Points on this clone: Other DNA sequences of this sample code for an identical CDR3. The chain uses TRBV4-1 and TRBJ1-1; weak D call: TRBD1 (5 bases). Germline V lookup: CDR1 MGHRA, CDR2 YSYEKL. CDR3 length: 11 residues. Trimming took off 3 bases at V and 6 bases at J, with 5 bases between the two ends. Here the CDR3 reads CASSQGAEAFF. CDR3 nucleotides: TGCGCCAGCAGCCAGGGGGCTGAAGCTTTCTTT.

This chain uses TRBV6-5 with TRBJ2-1; D may be TRBD2 (6 bases). The CDR3 totals 11 residues. CDR1 and CDR2 (germline): MNHEY, SVGAGI. V lost 7 bases to trimming and J lost 8 bases, with 9 bases between them. The CDR3 protein is CASKAGYEQFF. For the CDR3, the DNA is TGTGCCAGCAAGGCGGGGTATGAGCAGTTCTTC.

The rearrangement links TRBV4-2 to TRBJ2-7; no definite D call. The germline gives CDR1 LGHNA, CDR2 YNFKEQ. This CDR3 region has 13 residues. Trimming cost V 0 bases and J 6 bases, with 9 bases left between them. DNA for the CDR3: TGTGCCAGCAGCCAAGATCTGGAGTTCGAGCAGTACTTC. Translation gives CASSQDLEFEQYF.

This clone showed up just a few times. The chain recombines TRBV6-5 with TRBJ2-7; TRBD1 or TRBD2 may be the D gene (5 bases each). CDR3 size: 14 residues. Germline lookup yields CDR1 MNHEY and CDR2 SVGAGI. The V end lost 6 bases, the J end lost 0 bases, and 12 bases lay between the germline ends. The CDR3 DNA reads as TGTGCCAGCAGGGGACGGATAGACTCCTACGAGCAGTACTTC. Its protein is CASRGRIDSYEQYF.

J is TRBJ1-2 and V is TRBV5-1; 7 bases are shared with TRBD1. Germline lookup yields CDR1 SGHRS and CDR2 YFSETQ. The J segment lost 4 bases and the V segment lost 4 bases, leaving 10 bases of the junction unmatched. The CDR3 totals 15 residues. The CDR3 nucleotides read TGCGCCAGCAGCGAATCGACAGGGTTGGGCTATGGCTACACCTTC. Its translation is CASSESTGLGYGYTF.

The V call is TRBV7-9, the J call TRBJ1-1, with D possibly matching TRBD1 (5 bases). The V and J ends lost 3 bases and 10 bases respectively, with 12 bases between them. Germline-derived CDR1 and CDR2 are SEHNR and FQNEAQ (reference sequence). The CDR3 is 12 residues long. Here the CDR3 reads CASSFDSWGAFF. The CDR3 DNA is TGTGCCAGCAGCTTTGACAGTTGGGGAGCTTTCTTT.

V is TRBV5-1 and J is TRBJ2-1; TRBD1 matches 10 bases. The CDR3 has 15 amino acids. Germline CDR1 is SGHRS and CDR2 is YFSETQ. V trimming: 3 bases; J trimming: 2 bases; junction bases outside the gene matches: 2. CDR3 in DNA: TGCGCCAGCAGCTCGACAGGGGGCCCCTACAATGAGCAGTTCTTC. This encodes CASSSTGGPYNEQFF.

J is TRBJ2-1 and V is TRBV11-1; D not resolved. V lost 10 bases to trimming and J lost 2 bases, with 6 bases between them. Germline CDR1 and CDR2: SGHAT and FQDESV (reference sequence). The CDR3 totals 11 residues. The CDR3 sequence is CATGTYNEQFF. The CDR3 coding sequence is TGTGCCACCGGAACCTACAATGAGCAGTTCTTC.

There are a few counts of this clone. This chain uses TRBV30 with TRBJ2-1; 7 bases align to TRBD1. J lost 7 bases, V lost 3 bases, and 0 bases had no gene match. Germline CDR1 reads GTSNPN; CDR2 reads SVGIG (reference sequence). The CDR3 totals 11 residues. In nucleotides, the CDR3 is TGTGCCTGGAGCAGGGGGAATGAGCAGTTCTTC. Amino acids: CAWSRGNEQFF.

The V gene is TRBV5-4, the J gene TRBJ2-7, with D unclear. CDR1 and CDR2 from the germline V gene are SGHNT and YYREEE (reference sequence). The ends were cut back, 2 bases at V and 6 bases at J, with 9 bases in the middle. The CDR3 totals 12 residues. The CDR3: CASSLSLGEQYF. CDR3 DNA sequence: TGTGCCAGCAGCTTATCACTGGGCGAGCAGTACTTC. Looking up the rest from reference TRBV5-4 and TRBJ2-7 gives the full variable domain: ETGVTQSPTHLIKTRGQQVTLRCSSQSGHNTVSWYQQALGQGPQFIFQYYREEENGRGNFPPRFSGLQFPNYSSELNVNALELDDSALYLCASSLSLGEQYFGPGTRLTVT.

The chain combines TRBV4-2 with TRBJ2-1, with TRBD2 matching 7 bases. The CDR3 is 16 residues long. Germline V gives CDR1 LGHNA, CDR2 YNFKEQ. Trimming cost V 1 base and J 4 bases; bases outside gene matches: 7. CDR3 sequence reads: CASSQGASGSYNEQFF. Written as DNA, the CDR3 is TGTGCCAGCAGCCAAGGGGCTAGCGGTTCTTACAATGAGCAGTTCTTC.